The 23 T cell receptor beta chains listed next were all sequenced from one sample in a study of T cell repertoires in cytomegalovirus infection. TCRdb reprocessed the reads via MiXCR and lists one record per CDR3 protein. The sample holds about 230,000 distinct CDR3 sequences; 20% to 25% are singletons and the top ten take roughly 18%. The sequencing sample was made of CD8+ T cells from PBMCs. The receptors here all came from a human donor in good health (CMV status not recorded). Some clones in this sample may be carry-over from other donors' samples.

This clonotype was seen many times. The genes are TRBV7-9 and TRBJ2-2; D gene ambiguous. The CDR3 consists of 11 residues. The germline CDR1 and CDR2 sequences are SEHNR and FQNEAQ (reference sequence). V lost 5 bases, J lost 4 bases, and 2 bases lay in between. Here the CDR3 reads CASSVTGELFF. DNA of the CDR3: TGTGCCAGCAGCGTCACCGGGGAGCTGTTTTTT.

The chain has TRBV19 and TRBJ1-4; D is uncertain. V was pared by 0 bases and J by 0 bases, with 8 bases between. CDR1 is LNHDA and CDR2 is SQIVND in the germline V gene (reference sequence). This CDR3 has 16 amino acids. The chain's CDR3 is CASSIDRGATNEKLFF. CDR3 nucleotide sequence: TGTGCCAGTAGTATAGACCGAGGAGCAACTAATGAAAAACTGTTTTTT.

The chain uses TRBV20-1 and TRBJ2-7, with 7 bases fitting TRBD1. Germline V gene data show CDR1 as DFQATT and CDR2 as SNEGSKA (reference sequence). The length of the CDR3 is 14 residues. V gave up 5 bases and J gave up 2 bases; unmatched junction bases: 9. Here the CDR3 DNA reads TGCAGTGCTGGAGCGGACAGGACAACCTACGAGCAGTACTTC. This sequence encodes CSAGADRTTYEQYF.

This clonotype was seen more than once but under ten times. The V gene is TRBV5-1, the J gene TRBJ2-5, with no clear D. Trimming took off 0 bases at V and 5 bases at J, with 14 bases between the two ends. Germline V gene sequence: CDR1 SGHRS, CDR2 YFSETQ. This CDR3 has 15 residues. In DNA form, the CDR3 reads TGCGCCAGCAGCTTGGCGTCAAGGGTCGAGGAGACCCAGTACTTC. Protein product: CASSLASRVEETQYF.

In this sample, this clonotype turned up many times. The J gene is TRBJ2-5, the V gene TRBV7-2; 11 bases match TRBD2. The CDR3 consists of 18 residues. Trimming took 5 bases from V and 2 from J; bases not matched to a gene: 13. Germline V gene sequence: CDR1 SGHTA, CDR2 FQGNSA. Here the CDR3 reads CASSLGIAGGVVQETQYF. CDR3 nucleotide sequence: TGTGCCAGCAGCCTCGGCATAGCGGGGGGGGTAGTACAAGAGACCCAGTACTTC.

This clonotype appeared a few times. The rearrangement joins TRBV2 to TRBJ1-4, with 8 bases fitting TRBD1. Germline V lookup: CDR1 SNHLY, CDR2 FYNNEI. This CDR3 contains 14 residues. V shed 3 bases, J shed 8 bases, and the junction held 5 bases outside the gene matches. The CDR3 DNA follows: TGTGCCAGCAGTGATTGGGCAGGGGGCGAAAAACTGTTTTTT. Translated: CASSDWAGGEKLFF.

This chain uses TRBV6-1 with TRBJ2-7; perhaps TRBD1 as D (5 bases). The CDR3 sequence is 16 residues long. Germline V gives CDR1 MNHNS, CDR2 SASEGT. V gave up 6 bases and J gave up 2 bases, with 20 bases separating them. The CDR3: CASSQRTSTPPYEQYF. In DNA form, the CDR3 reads TGTGCCAGCAGCCAACGGACATCTACGCCGCCCTACGAGCAGTACTTC.

In DNA form, the CDR3 reads TGCAGTGCTAGAGCTAGGGGAACTAGCTCTGGGGCCAACGTCCTGACTTTC. It codes for CSARARGTSSGANVLTF. The chain links TRBV20-1 to TRBJ2-6; TRBD1 or TRBD2 may be the D gene (5 bases each). The germline gives CDR1 DFQATT, CDR2 SNEGSKA (reference sequence). The length of the CDR3 is 17 residues. Trimming stripped 1 base from V and 0 bases from J, with 13 bases between.

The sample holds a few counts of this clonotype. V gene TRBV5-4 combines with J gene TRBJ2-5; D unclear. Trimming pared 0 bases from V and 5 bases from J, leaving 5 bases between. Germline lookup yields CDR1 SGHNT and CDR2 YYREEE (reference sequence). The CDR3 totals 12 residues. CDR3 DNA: TGTGCCAGCAGCTTGGATGGGGAGACCCAGTACTTC. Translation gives CASSLDGETQYF. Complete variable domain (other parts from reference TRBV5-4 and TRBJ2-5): ETGVTQSPTHLIKTRGQQVTLRCSSQSGHNTVSWYQQALGQGPQFIFQYYREEENGRGNFPPRFSGLQFPNYSSELNVNALELDDSALYLCASSLDGETQYFGPGTRLLVL.

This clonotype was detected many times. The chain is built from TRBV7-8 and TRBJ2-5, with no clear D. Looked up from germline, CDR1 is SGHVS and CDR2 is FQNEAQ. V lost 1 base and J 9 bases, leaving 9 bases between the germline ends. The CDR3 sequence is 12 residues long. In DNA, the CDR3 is TGTGCCAGCAGCTTAGAGAATCTGGCCCAGTACTTC. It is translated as CASSLENLAQYF. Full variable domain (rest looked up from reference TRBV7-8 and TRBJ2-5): GAGVSQSPRYKVAKRGQDVALRCDPISGHVSLFWYQQALGQGPEFLTYFQNEAQLDKSGLPSDRFFAERPEGSVSTLKIQRTQQEDSAVYLCASSLENLAQYFGPGTRLLVL.

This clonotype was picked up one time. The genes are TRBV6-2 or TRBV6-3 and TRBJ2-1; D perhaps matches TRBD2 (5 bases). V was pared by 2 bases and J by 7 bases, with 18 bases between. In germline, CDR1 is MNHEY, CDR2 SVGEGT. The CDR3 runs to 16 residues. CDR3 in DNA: TGTGCCAGCAGTTACACCCTAGCTTATCTGGGGAATGAGCAGTTCTTC. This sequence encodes CASSYTLAYLGNEQFF.

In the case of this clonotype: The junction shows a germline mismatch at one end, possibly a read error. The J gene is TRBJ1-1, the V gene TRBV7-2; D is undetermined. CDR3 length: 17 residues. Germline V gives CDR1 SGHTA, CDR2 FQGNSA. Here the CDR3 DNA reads TGTGCCAGCAGCGATCTTTTTACCGGGGTCACGAACTCTGAAGCTTTCTTT. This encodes CASSDLFTGVTNSEAFF.

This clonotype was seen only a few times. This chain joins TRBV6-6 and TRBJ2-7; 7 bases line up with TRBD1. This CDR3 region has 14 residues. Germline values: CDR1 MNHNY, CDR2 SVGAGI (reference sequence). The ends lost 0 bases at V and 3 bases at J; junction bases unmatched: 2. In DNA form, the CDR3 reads TGTGCCAGCAGTTACTCAGGGGGCCTCTACGAGCAGTACTTC. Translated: CASSYSGGLYEQYF.

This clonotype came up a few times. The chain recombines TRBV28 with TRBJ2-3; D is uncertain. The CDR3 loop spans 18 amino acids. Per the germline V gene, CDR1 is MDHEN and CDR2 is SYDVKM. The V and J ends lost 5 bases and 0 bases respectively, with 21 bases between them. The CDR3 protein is CASSHSQRAEISTDTQYF. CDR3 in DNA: TGTGCCAGCAGTCACAGCCAACGGGCGGAGATTAGCACAGATACGCAGTATTTT.

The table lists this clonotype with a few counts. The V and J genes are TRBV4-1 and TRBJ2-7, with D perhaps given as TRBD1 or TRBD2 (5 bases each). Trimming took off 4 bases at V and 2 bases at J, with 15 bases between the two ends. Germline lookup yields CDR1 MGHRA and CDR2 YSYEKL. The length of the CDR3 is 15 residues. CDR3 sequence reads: CASSPEGRGPYEQYF. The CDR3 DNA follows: TGCGCCAGCAGCCCCGAGGGACGGGGACCCTACGAGCAGTACTTC.

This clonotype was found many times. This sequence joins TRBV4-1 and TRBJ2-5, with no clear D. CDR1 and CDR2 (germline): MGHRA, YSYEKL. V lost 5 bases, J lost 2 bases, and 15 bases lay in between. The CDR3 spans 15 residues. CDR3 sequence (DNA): TGCGCCAGCAGCGTCGAACCGGGCCTTCAAGAGACCCAGTACTTC. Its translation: CASSVEPGLQETQYF.

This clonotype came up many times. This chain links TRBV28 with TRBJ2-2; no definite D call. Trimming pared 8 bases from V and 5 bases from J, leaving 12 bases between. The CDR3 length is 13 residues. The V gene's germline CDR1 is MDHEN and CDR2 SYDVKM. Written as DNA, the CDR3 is TGTGCCAGCGTCGGAGTTGGTACCGGGGAGCTGTTTTTT. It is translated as CASVGVGTGELFF.

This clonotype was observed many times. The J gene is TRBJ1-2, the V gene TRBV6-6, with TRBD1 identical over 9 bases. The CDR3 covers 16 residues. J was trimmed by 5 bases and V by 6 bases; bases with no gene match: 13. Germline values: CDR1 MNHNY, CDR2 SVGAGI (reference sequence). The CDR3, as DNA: TGTGCCAGCAGCCCCACCTCACAGGGGGCGCGGTATGGCTACACCTTC. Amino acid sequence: CASSPTSQGARYGYTF.

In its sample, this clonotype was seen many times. The CDR3 nucleotides are TGTGCCAGCAGCTTGACGTGGTCCTACAATGAGCAGTTCTTC. As protein: CASSLTWSYNEQFF. The V call is TRBV6-1, the J call TRBJ2-1; unclear D gene. Trimming took off 6 bases at V and 1 base at J, with 10 bases between the two ends. The germline V gene encodes CDR1 MNHNS and CDR2 SASEGT. The CDR3 extends over 14 amino acids.

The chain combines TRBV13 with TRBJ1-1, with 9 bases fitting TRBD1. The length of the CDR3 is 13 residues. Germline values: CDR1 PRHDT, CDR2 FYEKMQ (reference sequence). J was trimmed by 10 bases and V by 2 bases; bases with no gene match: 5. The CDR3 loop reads CASSLSRTGAAFF. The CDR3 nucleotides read TGTGCCAGCAGCTTATCGCGGACAGGGGCAGCTTTCTTT.

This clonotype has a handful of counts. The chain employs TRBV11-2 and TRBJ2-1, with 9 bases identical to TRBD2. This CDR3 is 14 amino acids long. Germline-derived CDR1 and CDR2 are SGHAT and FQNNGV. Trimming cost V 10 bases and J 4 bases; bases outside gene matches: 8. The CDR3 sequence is CANRAGGEYNEQFF. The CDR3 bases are TGTGCCAACAGAGCGGGGGGTGAATACAATGAGCAGTTCTTC.

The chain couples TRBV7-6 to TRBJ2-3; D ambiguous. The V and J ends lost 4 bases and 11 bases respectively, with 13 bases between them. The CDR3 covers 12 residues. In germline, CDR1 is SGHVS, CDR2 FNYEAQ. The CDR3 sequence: CASSSLALEQYF. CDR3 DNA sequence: TGTGCCAGCAGCTCTCTGGCGCTTGAGCAGTATTTT.

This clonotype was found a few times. In nucleotides, the CDR3 is TGCAGTGCTAGAGATCTCGCCTATCCCGAAAAACTGTTTTTT. This translates into CSARDLAYPEKLFF. The chain carries TRBV20-1 and TRBJ1-4; no definite D call. V was clipped by 0 bases and J by 8 bases, with 13 bases between them. Looked up from germline, CDR1 is DFQATT and CDR2 is SNEGSKA (reference sequence). The CDR3 is 14 residues long.